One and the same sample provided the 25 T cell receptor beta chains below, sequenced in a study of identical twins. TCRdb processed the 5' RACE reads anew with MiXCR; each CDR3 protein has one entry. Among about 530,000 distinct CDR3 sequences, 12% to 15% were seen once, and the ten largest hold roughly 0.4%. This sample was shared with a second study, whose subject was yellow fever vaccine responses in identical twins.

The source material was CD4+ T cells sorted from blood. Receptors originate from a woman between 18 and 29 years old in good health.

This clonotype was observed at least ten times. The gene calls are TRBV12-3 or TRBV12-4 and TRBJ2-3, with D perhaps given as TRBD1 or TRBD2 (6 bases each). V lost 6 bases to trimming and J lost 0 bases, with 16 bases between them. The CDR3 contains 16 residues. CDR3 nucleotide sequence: TGTGCCAGCAGCCCCCGTCAGGGGACTAGCACAGATACGCAGTATTTT. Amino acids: CASSPRQGTSTDTQYF.

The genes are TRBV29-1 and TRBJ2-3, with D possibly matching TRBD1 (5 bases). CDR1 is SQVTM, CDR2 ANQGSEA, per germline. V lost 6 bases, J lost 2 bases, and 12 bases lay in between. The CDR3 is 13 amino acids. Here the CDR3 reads CSVRRGSTDTQYF. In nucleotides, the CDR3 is TGCAGCGTCAGAAGGGGATCCACAGATACGCAGTATTTT.

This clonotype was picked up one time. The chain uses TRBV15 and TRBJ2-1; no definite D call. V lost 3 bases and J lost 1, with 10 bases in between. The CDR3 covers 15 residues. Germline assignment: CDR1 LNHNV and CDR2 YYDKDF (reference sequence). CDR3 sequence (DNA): TGTGCCACCAGCAGGGGTGGAAATTCCTACAATGAGCAGTTCTTC. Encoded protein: CATSRGGNSYNEQFF.

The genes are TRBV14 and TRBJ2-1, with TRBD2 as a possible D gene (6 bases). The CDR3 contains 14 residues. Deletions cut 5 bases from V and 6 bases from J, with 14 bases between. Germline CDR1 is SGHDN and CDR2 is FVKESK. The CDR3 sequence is CASSSRGNRNEQFF. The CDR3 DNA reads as TGTGCCAGCAGCAGCCGGGGGAATCGCAATGAGCAGTTCTTC.

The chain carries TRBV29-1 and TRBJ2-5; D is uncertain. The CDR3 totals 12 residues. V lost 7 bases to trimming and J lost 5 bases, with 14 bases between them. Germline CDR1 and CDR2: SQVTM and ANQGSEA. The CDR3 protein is CSGRMGEETQYF. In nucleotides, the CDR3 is TGCAGCGGACGCATGGGCGAGGAGACCCAGTACTTC.

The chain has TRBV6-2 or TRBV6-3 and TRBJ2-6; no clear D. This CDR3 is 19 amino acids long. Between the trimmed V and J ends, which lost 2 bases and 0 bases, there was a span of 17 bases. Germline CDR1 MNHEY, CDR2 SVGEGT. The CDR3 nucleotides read TGTGCCAGCAGTTACGACGTGGCAGCCCCGATCTCTGGGGCCAACGTCCTGACTTTC. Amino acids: CASSYDVAAPISGANVLTF.

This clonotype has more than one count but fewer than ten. CDR3 sequence: CASRPTGFSEQYV. CDR3 bases: TGTGCCAGCAGACCGACAGGGTTTAGCGAGCAGTACGTC. V is TRBV6-6 and J is TRBJ2-7; TRBD1 aligns across 7 bases. With V trimmed by 6 bases and J by 6 bases, 8 bases remained unmatched. CDR1 MNHNY and CDR2 SVGAGI come from the germline V gene (reference sequence). The CDR3 is made up of 13 amino acids.

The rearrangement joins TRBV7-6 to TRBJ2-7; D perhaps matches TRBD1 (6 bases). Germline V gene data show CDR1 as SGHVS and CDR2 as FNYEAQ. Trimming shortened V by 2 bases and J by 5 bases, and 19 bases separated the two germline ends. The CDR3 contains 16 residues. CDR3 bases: TGTGCCAGCAGCTTAAGGCCTTTGGGGGCGCGTGACGAGCAGTACTTC. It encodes CASSLRPLGARDEQYF.

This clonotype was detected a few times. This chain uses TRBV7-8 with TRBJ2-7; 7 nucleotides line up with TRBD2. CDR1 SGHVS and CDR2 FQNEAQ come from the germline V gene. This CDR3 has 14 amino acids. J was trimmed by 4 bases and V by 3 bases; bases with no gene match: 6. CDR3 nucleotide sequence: TGTGCCAGCAGCTTCGAGACGGGGGGTTACGAGCAGTACTTC. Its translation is CASSFETGGYEQYF.

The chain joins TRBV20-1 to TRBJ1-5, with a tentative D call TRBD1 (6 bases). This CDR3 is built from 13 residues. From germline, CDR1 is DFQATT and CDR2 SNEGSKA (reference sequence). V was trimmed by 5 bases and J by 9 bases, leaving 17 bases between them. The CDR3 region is CSAWTVPEGPQHF. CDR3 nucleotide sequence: TGCAGTGCTTGGACAGTCCCCGAGGGGCCCCAGCATTTT.

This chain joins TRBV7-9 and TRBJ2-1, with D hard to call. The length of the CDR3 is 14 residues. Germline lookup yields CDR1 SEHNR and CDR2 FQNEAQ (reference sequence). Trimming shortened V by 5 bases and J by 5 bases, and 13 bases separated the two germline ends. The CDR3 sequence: CASSPQASNNEQFF. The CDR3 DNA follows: TGTGCCAGCAGCCCCCAAGCTTCTAACAATGAGCAGTTCTTC.

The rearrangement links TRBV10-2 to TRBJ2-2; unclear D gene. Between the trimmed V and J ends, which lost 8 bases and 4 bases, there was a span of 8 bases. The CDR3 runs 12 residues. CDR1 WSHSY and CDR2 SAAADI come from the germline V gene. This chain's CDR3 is CASSNPTGELFF. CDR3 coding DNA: TGCGCCAGCTCGAACCCCACCGGGGAGCTGTTTTTT.

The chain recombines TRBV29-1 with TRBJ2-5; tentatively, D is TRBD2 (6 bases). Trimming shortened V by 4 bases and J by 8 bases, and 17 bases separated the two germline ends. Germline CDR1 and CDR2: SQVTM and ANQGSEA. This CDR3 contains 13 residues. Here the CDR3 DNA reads TGCAGCGTTGTGTTAGCGGACGGTGGAACCCAGTACTTC. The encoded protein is CSVVLADGGTQYF. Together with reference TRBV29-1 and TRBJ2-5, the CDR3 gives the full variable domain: SAVISQKPSRDICQRGTSLTIQCQVDSQVTMMFWYRQQPGQSLTLIATANQGSEATYESGFVIDKFPISRPNLTFSTLTVSNMSPEDSSIYLCSVVLADGGTQYFGPGTRLLVL.

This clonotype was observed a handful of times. The DNA for the CDR3 is TGCGCCAGCAATCGGGACGGGACAGGGTATTTGCAGTTCTTC. It specifies CASNRDGTGYLQFF. The chain combines TRBV5-1 with TRBJ2-1; 9 bases map to TRBD1. Germline V gene data show CDR1 as SGHRS and CDR2 as YFSETQ. The trim removed 6 bases at V and 12 bases at J, leaving 13 bases unmatched. The CDR3 is made up of 14 amino acids.

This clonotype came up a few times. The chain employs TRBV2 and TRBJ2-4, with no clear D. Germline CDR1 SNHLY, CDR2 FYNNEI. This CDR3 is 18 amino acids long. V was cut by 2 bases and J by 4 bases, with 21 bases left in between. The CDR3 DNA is TGTGCCAGCAGTGAAAGGAACTATATCTCGGATCGTAAAAACATTCAGTACTTC. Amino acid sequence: CASSERNYISDRKNIQYF.

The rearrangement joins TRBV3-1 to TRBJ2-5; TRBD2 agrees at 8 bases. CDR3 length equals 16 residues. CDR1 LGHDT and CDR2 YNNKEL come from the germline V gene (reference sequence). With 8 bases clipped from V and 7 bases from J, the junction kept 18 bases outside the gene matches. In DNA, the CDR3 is TGTGCCAGCGGGGAAACTAGCGGACCCCCTTCCGGGACCCAGTACTTC. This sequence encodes CASGETSGPPSGTQYF.

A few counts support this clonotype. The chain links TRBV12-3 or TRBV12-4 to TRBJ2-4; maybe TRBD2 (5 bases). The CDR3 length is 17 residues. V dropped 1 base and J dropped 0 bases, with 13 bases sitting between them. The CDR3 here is CASSLGVASLAKNIQYF. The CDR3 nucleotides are TGTGCCAGCAGTTTAGGGGTAGCGAGCCTAGCCAAAAACATTCAGTACTTC.

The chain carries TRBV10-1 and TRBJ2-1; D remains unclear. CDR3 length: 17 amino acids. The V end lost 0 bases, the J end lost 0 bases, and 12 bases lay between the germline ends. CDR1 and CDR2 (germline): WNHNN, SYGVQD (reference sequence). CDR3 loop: CASSESGSANSYNEQFF. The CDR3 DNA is TGCGCCAGCAGTGAGTCAGGGTCCGCTAACTCCTACAATGAGCAGTTCTTC.

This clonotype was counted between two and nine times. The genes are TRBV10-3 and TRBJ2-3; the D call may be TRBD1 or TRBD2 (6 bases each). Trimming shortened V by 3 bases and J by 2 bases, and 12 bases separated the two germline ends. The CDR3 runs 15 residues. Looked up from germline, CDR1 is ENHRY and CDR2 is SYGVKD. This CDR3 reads CAISDPGAYTDTQYF. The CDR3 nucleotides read TGTGCCATCAGTGACCCGGGGGCATACACAGATACGCAGTATTTT.

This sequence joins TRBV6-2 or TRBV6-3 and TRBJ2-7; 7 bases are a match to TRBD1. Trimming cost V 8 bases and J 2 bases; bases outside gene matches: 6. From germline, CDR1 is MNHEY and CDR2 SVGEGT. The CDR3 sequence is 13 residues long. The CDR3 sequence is CASQPGQTYEQYV. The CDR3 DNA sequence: TGTGCCAGCCAACCGGGACAGACCTACGAGCAGTACGTC.

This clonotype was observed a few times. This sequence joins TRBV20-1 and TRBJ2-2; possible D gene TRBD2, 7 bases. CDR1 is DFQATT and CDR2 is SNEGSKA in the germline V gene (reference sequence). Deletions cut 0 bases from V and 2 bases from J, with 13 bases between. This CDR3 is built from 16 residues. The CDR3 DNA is TGCAGTGCTAGAGATCGGGGGGCGCATAACACCGGGGAGCTGTTTTTT. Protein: CSARDRGAHNTGELFF.

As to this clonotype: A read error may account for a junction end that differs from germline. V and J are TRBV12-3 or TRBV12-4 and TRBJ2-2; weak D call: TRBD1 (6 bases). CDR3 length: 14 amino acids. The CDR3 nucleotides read TGTGCCAGCACCTTCCGAGCAGGGGTGGGGGAGCCGTTTTTT. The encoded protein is CASTFRAGVGEPFF.

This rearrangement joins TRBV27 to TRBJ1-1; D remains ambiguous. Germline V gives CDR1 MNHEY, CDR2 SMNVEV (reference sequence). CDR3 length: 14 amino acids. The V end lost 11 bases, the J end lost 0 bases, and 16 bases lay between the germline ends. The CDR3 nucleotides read TGTGCCTCCGGTGGGGTACGCATGAACACTGAAGCTTTCTTT. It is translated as CASGGVRMNTEAFF.

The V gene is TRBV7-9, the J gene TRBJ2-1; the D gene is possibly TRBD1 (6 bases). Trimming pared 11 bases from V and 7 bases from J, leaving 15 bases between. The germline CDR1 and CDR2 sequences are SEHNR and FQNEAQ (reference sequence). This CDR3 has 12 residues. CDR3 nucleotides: TGTGCCGGGAAGACAGGAACTAATGAGCAGTTCTTC. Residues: CAGKTGTNEQFF.

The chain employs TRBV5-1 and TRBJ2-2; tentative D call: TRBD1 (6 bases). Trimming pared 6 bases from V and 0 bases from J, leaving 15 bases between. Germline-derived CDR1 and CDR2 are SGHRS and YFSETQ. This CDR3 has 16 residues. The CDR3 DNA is TGCGCCAGCACCTTAGGGGGTCTTACGAACACCGGGGAGCTGTTTTTT. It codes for CASTLGGLTNTGELFF. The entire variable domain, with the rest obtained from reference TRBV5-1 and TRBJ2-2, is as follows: KAGVTQTPRYLIKTRGQQVTLSCSPISGHRSVSWYQQTPGQGLQFLFEYFSETQRNKGNFPGRFSGRQFSNSRSEMNVSTLELGDSALYLCASTLGGLTNTGELFFGEGSRLTVL.